These 18 T cell receptor beta chains came from one sample sequenced in a study of response to subunit inactivated influenza vaccine. TCRdb redid the calling of the RT-PCR reads with MiXCR, one entry per CDR3 protein. The sample lists about 500,000 distinct CDR3 sequences, approximately 6.9% occurring once. Here the sequenced sample was PBMCs from blood, taken less than 25 months after vaccination. Source of these receptors: a man aged 45 to 75 who received an inactivated influenza vaccine.

This clonotype appeared a few times. The genes are TRBV20-1 and TRBJ2-3; possibly TRBD1 for D (7 bases). Trimming cost V 0 bases and J 0 bases, with 16 bases left between them. CDR1 and CDR2 from the germline V gene are DFQATT and SNEGSKA (reference sequence). The CDR3 loop spans 17 amino acids. The CDR3 nucleotides read TGCAGTGCTAGAGATTACCTCGCGGGACAGAGCACAGATACGCAGTATTTT. It specifies CSARDYLAGQSTDTQYF.

The rearrangement uses TRBV6-1 and TRBJ2-7; D uncertain. Germline V CDR1 and CDR2: MNHNS, SASEGT. This CDR3 spans 13 amino acids. Trimming cost V 3 bases and J 0 bases, with 6 bases left between them. This CDR3 reads CASSDFRSYEQYF. The CDR3 coding sequence is TGTGCCAGCAGTGATTTTCGCTCCTACGAGCAGTACTTC.

This chain uses TRBV7-9 with TRBJ2-5; D is possibly TRBD2 (6 bases). This CDR3 is built from 13 residues. Trimming pared 5 bases from V and 10 bases from J, leaving 17 bases between. Per germline, CDR1 SEHNR and CDR2 FQNEAQ (reference sequence). The CDR3 DNA sequence: TGTGCCAGCAGCCCGACGGGGGAAGGCGACCAGTACTTC. It encodes CASSPTGEGDQYF.

This rearrangement joins TRBV6-2 or TRBV6-3 to TRBJ2-2, with 9 bases identical to TRBD2. After removal of 8 bases from V and 7 bases from J, the junction contained 17 bases not matched to a gene. The CDR3 sequence is 17 residues long. CDR1 is MNHEY and CDR2 is SVGEGT in the germline V gene. The CDR3 region has the DNA TGTGCCAGCCTCAAGGCACTAGCGGGCCCCCTGGACGGGGAGCTGTTTTTT. Protein: CASLKALAGPLDGELFF.

This clonotype came up a few times. The rearrangement joins TRBV6-1 to TRBJ1-5; D gene unclear. Germline CDR1 MNHNS, CDR2 SASEGT. The germline V and J ends were trimmed by 8 bases and 3 bases, with 14 bases remaining between them. This CDR3 has 14 residues. The CDR3 here is CASFQDGDNQPQHF. The CDR3 DNA sequence: TGTGCCAGCTTCCAGGACGGAGACAATCAGCCCCAGCATTTT.

This clonotype has more than one count but fewer than ten. The chain employs TRBV18 and TRBJ2-5, with 8 nucleotides matching TRBD1. Germline lookup yields CDR1 KGHSH and CDR2 LQKENI. Germline trimming cut 0 bases from V and 7 bases from J; bases unmatched to any gene: 13. This CDR3 is 17 amino acids long. CDR3 DNA sequence: TGTGCCAGCTCACCACCAAACGAGGACAGGGTTAAAGGGACCCAGTACTTC. This gives the protein CASSPPNEDRVKGTQYF.

Many counts were recorded for this clonotype. The V and J genes are TRBV7-9 and TRBJ1-4, with D tentatively TRBD1 (5 bases). Looked up from germline, CDR1 is SEHNR and CDR2 is FQNEAQ (reference sequence). Trimming took off 5 bases at V and 7 bases at J, with 20 bases between the two ends. The CDR3 spans 16 residues. The CDR3 here is CASSLHSLGAGEKLFF. The CDR3 DNA reads as TGTGCCAGCAGCCTCCATTCGTTAGGGGCTGGTGAAAAACTGTTTTTT.

A few counts support this clonotype. The chain carries TRBV7-2 and TRBJ1-6; 8 nucleotides align to TRBD1. The ends lost 4 bases at V and 7 bases at J; junction bases unmatched: 6. This CDR3 spans 15 amino acids. CDR1 and CDR2 (germline): SGHTA, FQGNSA. The CDR3 loop is CASSYTGGTNSPLHF. CDR3 sequence (DNA): TGTGCCAGCAGCTATACAGGGGGTACGAATTCACCCCTCCACTTT.

This clonotype has at least ten counts. V usage is TRBV10-3 and J usage is TRBJ2-7; the D gene could be TRBD1 or TRBD2 (5 bases each). Germline V CDR1 and CDR2: ENHRY, SYGVKD. The CDR3 is 14 residues long. V was clipped by 10 bases and J by 2 bases, with 18 bases between them. The CDR3 DNA reads TGTGCCACCCGAGGGGCTGACCAGGCCTACGAGCAGTACTTC. It codes for CATRGADQAYEQYF.

J is TRBJ2-4 and V is TRBV20-1; TRBD1 matches 8 bases. V shed 2 bases, J shed 1 base, and the junction held 1 base outside the gene matches. This CDR3 contains 14 residues. Per the germline V gene, CDR1 is DFQATT and CDR2 is SNEGSKA (reference sequence). The CDR3 region has the DNA TGCAGTGCTAGAACAGGGGGGGCCAAAAACATTCAGTACTTC. Protein sequence: CSARTGGAKNIQYF.

Comments on this clonotype: An end of the junction does not agree with germline; a read error may underlie this. V and J are TRBV27 and TRBJ2-3; the D is unclear. Looked up from germline, CDR1 is MNHEY and CDR2 is SMNVEV (reference sequence). The CDR3 is 14 amino acids. The CDR3 loop is CTSSSPGSIDTQYF. The CDR3 DNA sequence: TGTACCAGCAGTTCCCCTGGGTCCATAGATACGCAGTATTTT.

This clonotype has ten or more counts. This chain uses TRBV7-2 with TRBJ1-2, with 7 bases that match TRBD1. Germline trimming cut 5 bases from V and 8 bases from J; bases unmatched to any gene: 11. This CDR3 is 14 amino acids long. CDR1 and CDR2 (germline): SGHTA, FQGNSA. This CDR3 reads CASSRPTTGNGYTF. CDR3 DNA: TGTGCCAGCAGCCGCCCAACGACAGGGAACGGCTACACCTTC.

This clonotype was seen many times. The V and J genes are TRBV7-9 and TRBJ1-2; D gene uncertain. CDR3 length: 16 residues. V was trimmed by 0 bases and J by 4 bases, leaving 15 bases between them. Germline CDR1 reads SEHNR; CDR2 reads FQNEAQ (reference sequence). The CDR3 nucleotides are TGTGCCAGCAGCTTAGCGCTGGCAGATAGTCCCTATGGCTACACCTTC. Amino acids: CASSLALADSPYGYTF.

This clonotype was seen ten or more times. V usage is TRBV4-3 and J usage is TRBJ2-3, with TRBD2 identical over 11 bases. CDR1 and CDR2 (germline): LGHNA, YSLEER. This CDR3 region has 17 residues. Trimming at V came to 6 bases and at J to 4 bases, leaving 12 bases not matched to a gene. The CDR3 protein is CASRPGALAGAADTQYF. CDR3 bases: TGCGCCAGCAGACCTGGGGCACTAGCGGGGGCCGCAGATACGCAGTATTTT.

This chain connects TRBV7-2 to TRBJ2-7; D might be TRBD1 (5 bases). Trimming took 4 bases from V and 5 from J, leaving 18 bases between them. The CDR3 consists of 15 residues. The germline V gene has CDR1 SGHTA and CDR2 FQGNSA. In DNA, the CDR3 is TGTGCCAGCAGCTCAGTAGGGGCCAACCCCCACGAGCAGTACTTC. It encodes CASSSVGANPHEQYF.

The table lists this clonotype with many counts. The chain recombines TRBV3-1 with TRBJ2-1, with D possibly being TRBD2 (6 bases). Germline V CDR1 and CDR2: LGHDT, YNNKEL (reference sequence). CDR3 size: 18 residues. V was trimmed by 1 base and J by 0 bases, leaving 16 bases between them. The CDR3 here is CASSQVAGTPSSYNEQFF. CDR3 in DNA: TGTGCCAGCAGCCAAGTCGCCGGGACTCCGAGCTCCTACAATGAGCAGTTCTTC.

The CDR3 bases are TGCGCCAGCAGCCCTTCAAGCAGGAGCCGGGACAATGAGCAGTTCTTC. Residues: CASSPSSRSRDNEQFF. The V and J genes are TRBV5-1 and TRBJ2-1; no clear D. Trimming removed 4 bases from V and 5 bases from J, with 19 bases in between. Per germline, CDR1 SGHRS and CDR2 YFSETQ. This CDR3 spans 16 amino acids. Full variable domain (rest looked up from reference TRBV5-1 and TRBJ2-1): KAGVTQTPRYLIKTRGQQVTLSCSPISGHRSVSWYQQTPGQGLQFLFEYFSETQRNKGNFPGRFSGRQFSNSRSEMNVSTLELGDSALYLCASSPSSRSRDNEQFFGPGTRLTVL.

This clonotype has a count of ten or more. The CDR3 loop is CASSLAGTALADTEAFF. CDR3 sequence (DNA): TGTGCCAGCAGCTTGGCCGGGACAGCCCTTGCGGACACTGAAGCTTTCTTT. This sequence joins TRBV5-6 and TRBJ1-1; 7 bases line up with TRBD1. Per germline, CDR1 SGHDT and CDR2 YYEEEE. The V and J ends lost 0 bases and 3 bases, in that order; junction bases with no gene match: 11. This CDR3 has 17 amino acids.